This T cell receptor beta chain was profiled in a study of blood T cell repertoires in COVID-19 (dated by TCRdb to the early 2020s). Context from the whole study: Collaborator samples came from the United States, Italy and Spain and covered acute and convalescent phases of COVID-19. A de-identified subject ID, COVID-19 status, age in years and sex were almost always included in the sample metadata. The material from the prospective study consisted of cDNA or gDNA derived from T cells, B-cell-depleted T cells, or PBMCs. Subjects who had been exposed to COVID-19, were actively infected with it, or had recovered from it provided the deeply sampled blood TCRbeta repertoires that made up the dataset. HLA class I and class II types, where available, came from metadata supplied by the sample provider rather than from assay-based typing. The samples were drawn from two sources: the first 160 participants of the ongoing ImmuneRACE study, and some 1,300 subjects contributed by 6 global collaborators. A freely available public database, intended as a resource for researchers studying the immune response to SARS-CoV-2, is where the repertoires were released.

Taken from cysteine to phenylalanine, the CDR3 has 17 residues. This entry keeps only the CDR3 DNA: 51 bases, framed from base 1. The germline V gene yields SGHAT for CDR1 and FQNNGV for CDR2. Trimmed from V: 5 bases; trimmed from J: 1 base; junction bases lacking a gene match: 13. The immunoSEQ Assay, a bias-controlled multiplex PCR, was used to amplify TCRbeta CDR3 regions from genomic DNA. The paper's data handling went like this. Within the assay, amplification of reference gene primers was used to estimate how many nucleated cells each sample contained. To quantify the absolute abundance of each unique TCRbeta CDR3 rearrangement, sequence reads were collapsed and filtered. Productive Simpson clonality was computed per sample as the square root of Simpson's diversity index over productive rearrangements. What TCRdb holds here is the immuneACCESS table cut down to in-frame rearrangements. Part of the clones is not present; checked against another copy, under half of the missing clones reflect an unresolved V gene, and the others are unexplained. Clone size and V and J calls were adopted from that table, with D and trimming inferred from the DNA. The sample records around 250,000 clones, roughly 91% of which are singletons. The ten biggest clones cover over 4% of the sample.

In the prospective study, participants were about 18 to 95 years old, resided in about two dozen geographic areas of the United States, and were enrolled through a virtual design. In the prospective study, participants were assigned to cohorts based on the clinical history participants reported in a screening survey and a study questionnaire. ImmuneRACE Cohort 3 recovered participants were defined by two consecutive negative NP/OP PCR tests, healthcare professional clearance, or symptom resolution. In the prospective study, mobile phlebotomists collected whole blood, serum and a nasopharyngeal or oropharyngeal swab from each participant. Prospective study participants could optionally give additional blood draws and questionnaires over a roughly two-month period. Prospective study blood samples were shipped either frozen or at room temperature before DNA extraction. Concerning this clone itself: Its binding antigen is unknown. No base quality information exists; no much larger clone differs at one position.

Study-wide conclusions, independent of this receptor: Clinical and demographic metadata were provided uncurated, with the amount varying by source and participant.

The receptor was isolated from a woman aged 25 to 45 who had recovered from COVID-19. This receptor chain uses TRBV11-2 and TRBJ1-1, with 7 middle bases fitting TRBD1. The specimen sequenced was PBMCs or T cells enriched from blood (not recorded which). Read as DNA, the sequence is TGTGCCAGCAGCATAGCCCGATACAGGGGAACGAACACTGAAGCTTTCTTT. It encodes CASSIARYRGTNTEAFF.